These 17 T cell receptor beta chains were sequenced from one sample in a study of identical twins. TCRdb reprocessed the 5' RACE reads with MiXCR, giving one entry per CDR3 protein. This table has 200,000 to 300,000 distinct CDR3 sequences, around 6.6% appearing once. This same sample was also taken into another study, of yellow fever vaccine responses in identical twins.

The source material was memory (CD45RO+) T cells sorted from blood. Receptors originate from a woman aged 18-29 years in good health.

This clonotype was counted a few times. The chain is built from TRBV20-1 and TRBJ2-5; 9 bases match TRBD2. The CDR3 totals 15 residues. Germline lookup yields CDR1 DFQATT and CDR2 SNEGSKA (reference sequence). V lost 5 bases, J lost 1 base, and 8 bases stayed unmatched. The CDR3 loop is CSAHGGTSFQETQYF. The CDR3 DNA reads TGCAGTGCTCACGGGGGGACTAGCTTCCAAGAGACCCAGTACTTC.

This clonotype came up many times. The CDR3 DNA reads TGTGCCAGCAGCATGGTGCAGGACACTGAAGCTTTCTTT. Protein sequence: CASSMVQDTEAFF. The chain carries TRBV12-3 or TRBV12-4 and TRBJ1-1; D not resolved. V was cut by 6 bases and J by 3 bases, with 11 bases left in between. The CDR3 has 13 residues.

This clonotype was counted ten times or more. The genes are TRBV5-1 and TRBJ2-7; 9 positions match TRBD1. Germline CDR1 is SGHRS and CDR2 is YFSETQ. The CDR3 has 15 amino acids. J gave up 6 bases and V 1 base, and 8 bases lay outside the gene matches. DNA for the CDR3: TGCGCCAGCAGCTTGTCCGGGACAGGGCGTTCCGAGCAGTACGTC. This codes for CASSLSGTGRSEQYV.

The rearrangement joins TRBV5-1 to TRBJ1-1; 7 bases are a match to TRBD1. The V segment lost 0 bases and the J segment 4 bases; nucleotides outside the gene matches: 3. The length of the CDR3 is 14 residues. CDR1 SGHRS and CDR2 YFSETQ come from the germline V gene. As DNA, the CDR3 is TGCGCCAGCAGCTTGGAGGGGGCTGGCACTGAAGCTTTCTTT. This gives the protein CASSLEGAGTEAFF. Supplemented by reference TRBV5-1 and TRBJ1-1, the full variable domain reads KAGVTQTPRYLIKTRGQQVTLSCSPISGHRSVSWYQQTPGQGLQFLFEYFSETQRNKGNFPGRFSGRQFSNSRSEMNVSTLELGDSALYLCASSLEGAGTEAFFGQGTRLTVV.

This clonotype was recorded at least ten times. This chain connects TRBV20-1 to TRBJ2-6, with D uncertain. The CDR3 is 12 residues long. Germline loops: CDR1 DFQATT, CDR2 SNEGSKA (reference sequence). V was clipped by 5 bases and J by 1 base, with 3 bases between them. CDR3 sequence (DNA): TGCAGTGCTCAGTCTGGGGCCAACGTCCTGACTTTC. It yields the protein CSAQSGANVLTF.

The chain joins TRBV5-1 to TRBJ2-5; D unclear. In germline, CDR1 is SGHRS, CDR2 YFSETQ. The CDR3 extends over 14 amino acids. Trimming cost V 0 bases and J 3 bases, with 9 bases left between them. CDR3 DNA: TGCGCCAGCAGCTTGGATTCTACGGAAGAGACCCAGTACTTC. This sequence encodes CASSLDSTEETQYF.

The rearrangement joins TRBV27 to TRBJ2-7, with 7 bases identical to TRBD1. Germline lookup yields CDR1 MNHEY and CDR2 SMNVEV (reference sequence). The CDR3 runs to 18 residues. V lost 6 bases to trimming and J lost 2 bases; unmatched junction nucleotides: 19. The CDR3 region has the DNA TGTGCCAGCAGCTACAAAACCCCCACCGGGACAGCGACCTACGAGCAGTACTTC. Translating it yields CASSYKTPTGTATYEQYF.

This rearrangement joins TRBV12-3 or TRBV12-4 to TRBJ1-2; weak D call: TRBD1 (5 bases). The CDR3 covers 12 residues. V was cut by 3 bases and J by 8 bases, with 10 bases left in between. CDR3 DNA: TGTGCCAGCAGTTTCAGGGCGGGCGGCTACACCTTC. Translating gives CASSFRAGGYTF.

This clonotype was found many times. The rearrangement uses TRBV12-3 or TRBV12-4 and TRBJ2-2; D gene ambiguous. Trimming pared 1 base from V and 8 bases from J, leaving 5 bases between. The CDR3 totals 12 residues. In nucleotides, the CDR3 is TGTGCCAGCAGTTTAGGAGTGGGGGAGCTGTTTTTT. This translates into CASSLGVGELFF.

The V gene is TRBV4-2, the J gene TRBJ2-1, with 9 bases matching TRBD2. The CDR3 extends over 15 amino acids. Germline trimming cut 0 bases from V and 9 bases from J; bases unmatched to any gene: 6. Germline lookup yields CDR1 LGHNA and CDR2 YNFKEQ. CDR3 coding DNA: TGTGCCAGCAGCCAAGATACTGCTAGCGGGGCTGAGCAGTTCTTC. This codes for CASSQDTASGAEQFF.

The chain joins TRBV7-9 to TRBJ2-1, with 8 bases lining up with TRBD2. V shed 5 bases, J shed 6 bases, and the junction held 12 bases outside the gene matches. This CDR3 contains 16 residues. CDR1 is SEHNR and CDR2 is FQNEAQ in the germline V gene (reference sequence). In DNA form, the CDR3 reads TGTGCCAGCAGCCGGGAGGGCCTGAGGTTACGCAATGAGCAGTTCTTC. Encoded protein: CASSREGLRLRNEQFF. The full variable domain, with the rest looked up from reference TRBV7-9 and TRBJ2-1, is DTGVSQNPRHKITKRGQNVTFRCDPISEHNRLYWYRQTLGQGPEFLTYFQNEAQLEKSRLLSDRFSAERPKGSFSTLEIQRTEQGDSAMYLCASSREGLRLRNEQFFGPGTRLTVL.

CDR3 sequence (DNA): TGTGCCAGCTCACCCCAGTCAGTTAGCGACGAGCAGTACTTC. Protein: CASSPQSVSDEQYF. The J gene is TRBJ2-7, the V gene TRBV18, with D perhaps TRBD2 (5 bases). The CDR3 loop spans 14 amino acids. The germline V gene has CDR1 KGHSH and CDR2 LQKENI. V lost 3 bases, J lost 5 bases, and 14 bases lay in between. The whole variable domain, filled in from reference TRBV18 and TRBJ2-7, reads NAGVMQNPRHLVRRRGQEARLRCSPMKGHSHVYWYRQLPEEGLKFMVYLQKENIIDESGMPKERFSAEFPKEGPSILRIQQVVRGDSAAYFCASSPQSVSDEQYFGPGTRLTVT.

The chain combines TRBV20-1 with TRBJ2-1, with D unresolved. Germline loops: CDR1 DFQATT, CDR2 SNEGSKA (reference sequence). This CDR3 comprises 15 residues. Trimming left V 3 bases short and J 0 bases short, with 12 bases between. CDR3 nucleotides: TGCAGTGCTAGTGCCGGGTCGGCCTCCTACAATGAGCAGTTCTTC. It codes for CSASAGSASYNEQFF.

The gene calls are TRBV9 and TRBJ2-5; D may match TRBD1 or TRBD2 (5 bases each). The V gene lost 3 bases and the J gene lost 5 bases, with 17 bases spanning the gap. The CDR3 loop spans 15 amino acids. The germline gives CDR1 SGDLS, CDR2 YYNGEE. CDR3: CASSAGTLPPETQYF. In DNA form, the CDR3 reads TGTGCCAGCAGCGCTGGGACCCTACCGCCTGAGACCCAGTACTTC. Looking up the rest from reference TRBV9 and TRBJ2-5 gives the full variable domain: DSGVTQTPKHLITATGQRVTLRCSPRSGDLSVYWYQQSLDQGLQFLIQYYNGEERAKGNILERFSAQQFPDLHSELNLSSLELGDSALYFCASSAGTLPPETQYFGPGTRLLVL.

This clonotype has a count of ten or more. The chain combines TRBV7-8 with TRBJ2-7; 7 positions agree with TRBD1. Unmatched junction bases numbered 15, after V lost 5 bases and J lost 5 bases. The CDR3 length is 16 residues. The germline gives CDR1 SGHVS, CDR2 FQNEAQ. Written as DNA, the CDR3 is TGTGCCAGCAGCCATTGGACCTTCGGGGACAGCCACGAGCAGTACGTC. Translating it yields CASSHWTFGDSHEQYV.

The chain carries TRBV28 and TRBJ2-7, with 9 bases identical to TRBD1. The CDR3 consists of 16 residues. V lost 6 bases to trimming and J lost 0 bases; unmatched junction nucleotides: 9. Per germline, CDR1 MDHEN and CDR2 SYDVKM. CDR3 nucleotide sequence: TGTGCCAGCAGAGGCCCCCGGGACAGGGCCTCCTACGAGCAGTACTTC. This codes for CASRGPRDRASYEQYF.

This clonotype was seen more than once but under ten times. The chain is built from TRBV7-9 and TRBJ1-1; D is undetermined. The CDR3 is 16 residues long. Looked up from germline, CDR1 is SEHNR and CDR2 is FQNEAQ (reference sequence). With 7 bases removed from V and 2 bases from J, the gap between germline ends came to 20 bases. The CDR3 is CASTSAGLLVNTEAFF. The CDR3 DNA is TGTGCCAGCACCTCTGCGGGGTTACTGGTCAACACTGAAGCTTTCTTT. Supplemented by reference TRBV7-9 and TRBJ1-1, the full variable domain reads DTGVSQNPRHKITKRGQNVTFRCDPISEHNRLYWYRQTLGQGPEFLTYFQNEAQLEKSRLLSDRFSAERPKGSFSTLEIQRTEQGDSAMYLCASTSAGLLVNTEAFFGQGTRLTVV.